These 3 T cell receptor beta chains share one sample of origin, sequenced in a study of beta chain features in type 1 diabetes. Antigens of these TCRs are unknown. Study-wide points: Researchers report that Type 1 diabetes patients had moderately but significantly shorter TCRB CDR3s across all four CD4+ subsets.

Since all of the isolated RNA was reverse transcribed, expressed TCRB transcripts were what got sequenced. The method was immunoSEQ multiplex PCR; TCRdb's version includes in-frame clones alone and lacks a portion of them. The sample lists about 150,000 clones; around 7.9% were seen once. The sample was central memory CD4+ T cells from blood. The receptors here all came from a man younger than 30 with type 1 diabetes.

Only a few counts were recorded for this clone. The chain employs TRBV9 and TRBJ1-2; 9 bases are shared with TRBD1. Germline V gives CDR1 SGDLS, CDR2 YYNGEE. With V trimmed by 3 bases and J by 6 bases, 9 bases remained unmatched. This CDR3 has 15 amino acids. Here the CDR3 reads CASSANPGQGHGYTF. Written as DNA, the CDR3 is TGTGCCAGCAGCGCGAACCCAGGACAGGGGCATGGCTACACCTTC.

The rearrangement joins TRBV6-5 to TRBJ2-7, with D perhaps TRBD1 (6 bases). The V gene lost 2 bases and the J gene lost 7 bases, with 21 bases spanning the gap. CDR1 and CDR2 (germline): MNHEY, SVGAGI. The CDR3 sequence is 16 residues long. CDR3 protein: CASSYGQGLIQVEQYF. CDR3 coding DNA: TGTGCCAGCAGTTACGGTCAGGGGCTTATCCAGGTTGAGCAGTACTTC.

This clone was seen a few times. Here the CDR3 DNA reads TGTGCCAGCAGCGTCCGGGACAGGAGGATCGGTGAAAAACTGTTTTTT. This translates into CASSVRDRRIGEKLFF. The chain links TRBV9 to TRBJ1-4; 8 nucleotides line up with TRBD1. The length of the CDR3 is 16 residues. Looked up from germline, CDR1 is SGDLS and CDR2 is YYNGEE. Trimming removed 2 bases from V and 7 bases from J; junction bases left unmatched: 10.